The clone carrying this T cell receptor (beta chain) was seen a few times. This sample is drawn from a study of blood T cell repertoires in COVID-19. Study in general: COVID-19 samples, acute and convalescent, were from the United States, Italy and Spain. The analysed material was cDNA or gDNA that came from T cells, B-cell-depleted T cells, or PBMCs.

The authors' processing: Reference gene primer amplification gave nucleated cell count estimates. TCRdb keeps only in-frame clones here, not all; method: immunoSEQ multiplex PCR. V and J calls and clone size come straight from that table; D and trimming were deduced from the DNA. This table has roughly 50,000 clones, around 83% appearing once. This CDR3 contains 13 residues. The V end lost 3 bases, the J end lost 4 bases, and 10 bases lay between the germline ends. The germline gives CDR1 DFQATT, CDR2 SNEGSKA (reference sequence). The clonotype was recovered from a man in his 70s with active COVID-19. The gene calls are TRBV20-1 and TRBJ1-5; D uncertain. Material: peripheral blood. CDR3 bases: TGCAGTGCTAGTGAAGGAGTTAATCAGCCCCAGCATTTT. This codes for CSASEGVNQPQHF.